Following are 11 T cell receptor beta chains from one sample sequenced in a study of a mutant IDH1 vaccine in newly diagnosed glioma. Time point given: week 11, during vaccination. Vaccinated patients received 300 ug of mutant IDH1 20-mer peptide per dose, with topical imiquimod. Method: immunoSEQ multiplex PCR; TCRdb's copy keeps in-frame clones and lacks some. This sample has roughly 120,000 clones, with around 77% found just once. What these receptors recognize is not known. The sample here was PBMCs, taken from a glioma patient whose treatment included an IDH1 peptide vaccine. Source of these receptors: a middle-aged man with glioma.

This clone occurred many times. The chain combines TRBV19 with TRBJ1-1; TRBD1 aligns across 8 bases. Trimming removed 9 bases from V and 5 bases from J; junction bases left unmatched: 17. This CDR3 spans 16 amino acids. Germline-derived CDR1 and CDR2 are LNHDA and SQIVND (reference sequence). The CDR3 loop is CASHWGGQGRRTEAFF. The CDR3 bases are TGTGCCAGCCACTGGGGTGGACAGGGTAGGCGGACTGAAGCTTTCTTT.

V and J are TRBV7-2 and TRBJ2-7; D remains unclear. The CDR3 spans 14 residues. Trimming cost V 6 bases and J 2 bases, with 14 bases left between them. Germline V lookup: CDR1 SGHTA, CDR2 FQGNSA. CDR3 in DNA: TGTGCCAGCAGGCCCCGGATAGGGCCCTACGAGCAGTACTTC. It specifies CASRPRIGPYEQYF.

The chain uses TRBV7-2 and TRBJ2-7; 11 bases line up with TRBD2. Germline V lookup: CDR1 SGHTA, CDR2 FQGNSA. J was trimmed by 6 bases and V by 2 bases; bases with no gene match: 12. The CDR3 extends over 17 amino acids. CDR3 in DNA: TGTGCCAGCAGCTTATCTATGTCTAGCGGGAGGTTCGGCGAGCAGTACTTC. Protein sequence: CASSLSMSSGRFGEQYF.

This rearrangement joins TRBV2 to TRBJ1-2, with TRBD1 identical over 8 bases. J gave up 8 bases and V 4 bases, and 9 bases lay outside the gene matches. The CDR3 contains 14 residues. CDR1 and CDR2 (germline): SNHLY, FYNNEI. The CDR3 bases are TGTGCCAGCAGTGTGGGCGGACAGGGAGGGGGCTACACCTTC. This codes for CASSVGGQGGGYTF.

The genes are TRBV6-1 and TRBJ2-5; tentative D call: TRBD2 (6 bases). CDR3 length equals 15 residues. Trimming left V 0 bases short and J 7 bases short, with 15 bases between. In germline, CDR1 is MNHNS, CDR2 SASEGT. In DNA, the CDR3 is TGTGCCAGCAGTGAAGCATTCGGCGGGAAGGGGACCCAGTACTTC. The encoded protein is CASSEAFGGKGTQYF.

The chain employs TRBV9 and TRBJ1-3; D is possibly TRBD1 (5 bases). Trimming pared 3 bases from V and 3 bases from J, leaving 10 bases between. The CDR3 sequence is 14 residues long. Germline V gene sequence: CDR1 SGDLS, CDR2 YYNGEE. CDR3 sequence: CASSEQGFGNTIYF. The CDR3 coding sequence is TGTGCCAGCAGCGAGCAGGGATTTGGAAACACCATATATTTT.

The genes are TRBV15 and TRBJ2-3; 7 bases match TRBD2. Losses at the gene ends were 5 bases for V and 0 bases for J; bases not matched to a gene: 26. Germline CDR1 LNHNV, CDR2 YYDKDF (reference sequence). The CDR3 length is 22 residues. The CDR3 region is CATSLSRVQPDRDYLSTDTQYF. The CDR3 coding sequence is TGTGCCACCAGCTTATCGAGGGTCCAACCTGACCGGGACTACCTTAGCACAGATACGCAGTATTTT. The full variable domain, rest sourced from reference TRBV15 and TRBJ2-3, is DAMVIQNPRYQVTQFGKPVTLSCSQTLNHNVMYWYQQKSSQAPKLLFHYYDKDFNNEADTPDNFQSRRPNTSFCFLDIRSPGLGDTAMYLCATSLSRVQPDRDYLSTDTQYFGPGTRLTVL.

V is TRBV29-1 and J is TRBJ2-3; D is unresolved. CDR1 and CDR2 (germline): SQVTM, ANQGSEA. The V end was cut by 7 bases, the J end by 3 bases, with 17 bases between. The CDR3 consists of 14 residues. In DNA form, the CDR3 reads TGCAGCGCTAACCCTTTCTCGGTTACAGATACGCAGTATTTT. Amino acid sequence: CSANPFSVTDTQYF.

The gene calls are TRBV5-1 and TRBJ1-2, with 7 positions matching TRBD1. This CDR3 has 14 residues. With 2 bases clipped from V and 2 bases from J, the junction kept 3 bases outside the gene matches. CDR1 is SGHRS and CDR2 is YFSETQ in the germline V gene. Here the CDR3 DNA reads TGCGCCAGCAGCTTTTCAGGGGGAAACTATGGCTACACCTTC. It encodes CASSFSGGNYGYTF.

V usage is TRBV5-4 and J usage is TRBJ1-2, with 7 bases matching TRBD1. V dropped 5 bases and J dropped 4; count of bases not matched to a gene: 5. Germline V gene data show CDR1 as SGHNT and CDR2 as YYREEE (reference sequence). The CDR3 loop spans 13 amino acids. CDR3 sequence (DNA): TGTGCCAGCAGTCCTGACAGGGTCTATGGCTACACCTTC. As protein: CASSPDRVYGYTF.

V gene TRBV10-2 combines with J gene TRBJ2-7; no firm D call. The CDR3 has 12 residues. V lost 7 bases and J 3 bases, leaving 10 bases between the germline ends. The germline V gene encodes CDR1 WSHSY and CDR2 SAAADI. DNA of the CDR3: TGCGCCAGCACGGGCACCAACTACGAGCAGTACTTC. Translation gives CASTGTNYEQYF.